The T cell receptor beta chain described here comes from a study of blood T cells in healthy people across ages. The second PCR ran about 6 to 12 cycles with a sample-barcoded 5' primer and J-beta primers. In TCRdb, the 5' RACE reads were re-called with MiXCR into one record per CDR3 protein. The sample carries under 1 million distinct CDR3 sequences, under 45% recorded once. The CDR3 length is 18 residues. Germline CDR1 and CDR2: LGHNA and YNFKEQ. The ends were cut back, 0 bases at V and 0 bases at J, with 16 bases in the middle. The specimen was blood. The chain links TRBV4-2 to TRBJ2-3; tentatively, D is TRBD2 (5 bases). The receptor comes from a man aged 60-69 years in good health. CDR3 nucleotides: TGTGCCAGCAGCCAAGAGGGTCCAGGAGGAACTAGCACAGATACGCAGTATTTT. Its protein is CASSQEGPGGTSTDTQYF.